This note documents a single T cell receptor beta chain sequence. A minimum of 6.5 million PBMCs was isolated per sample. The authors extracted at least 6 micrograms of total RNA per sample. CDR3 length: 16 residues. CDR1 and CDR2 (germline): KGHSH, LQKENI. Between the trimmed V and J ends, which lost 3 bases and 1 base, there was a span of 13 bases. This specimen comes from a study of blood T cells in healthy people across ages. A second PCR of roughly 7 to 11 cycles used a sample-barcoded 5' primer and a J-beta primer mix. MiXCR, applied by TCRdb to the 5' RACE reads, yields one record per CDR3 protein. The sample comprises approximately 800,000 distinct CDR3 sequences, approximately 24% of which are singletons, and about 2.9% rests with the top ten. The sample also formed part of further work on T cells of mothers and their children. From that study: Material was donated by three healthy Caucasian mothers and their six children.

Sequencing used blood. The source is a boy between 10 and 17 years old in good health. This chain links TRBV18 with TRBJ2-4; D call uncertain. CDR3 bases: TGTGCCAGCTCACCCTATCAGAGTTTTGCCAAAAACATTCAGTACTTC. Translation: CASSPYQSFAKNIQYF.